One and the same sample provided the 17 T cell receptor beta chains below, sequenced in a study of blood T cell repertoires in COVID-19 (TCRdb year 2020). Library generation was performed with the immunoSEQ multiplex PCR assay. Here the immuneACCESS table is served through TCRdb, limited to in-frame sequences with V and J called. Missing clones are a known gap in these copies; in checked studies unresolved V genes cover under half, and the rest lacks a known reason. The sample table lists 190,000 or so clones, around 82% of them with a count of one. The top ten clones comprise roughly 7% of the sample. Sequenced input: PBMCs or T cells enriched from blood (not recorded which). The receptors were sampled from a man in his forties who had recovered from COVID-19.

The V gene is TRBV7-2, the J gene TRBJ2-5, with 7 nucleotides matching TRBD2. J lost 4 bases, V lost 3 bases, and 11 bases had no gene match. Germline V CDR1 and CDR2: SGHTA, FQGNSA. The CDR3 spans 16 residues. The CDR3 region has the DNA TGTGCCAGCAGCTTGAACCCCCGACTAGCCCGAGAGACCCAGTACTTC. This translates into CASSLNPRLARETQYF. The whole variable domain, remainder taken from reference TRBV7-2 and TRBJ2-5, is GAGVSQSPSNKVTEKGKDVELRCDPISGHTALYWYRQSLGQGLEFLIYFQGNSAPDKSGLPSDRFSAERTGGSVSTLTIQRTQQEDSAVYLCASSLNPRLARETQYFGPGTRLLVL.

The CDR3 loop reads CATGTIHTYNSPLHF. The CDR3 DNA sequence: TGTGCCACCGGGACTATTCACACCTATAATTCACCCCTCCACTTT. This rearrangement joins TRBV28 to TRBJ1-6; possibly TRBD1 for D (5 bases). The V gene lost 10 bases and the J gene lost 2 bases, with 15 bases spanning the gap. From germline, CDR1 is MDHEN and CDR2 SYDVKM. The CDR3 totals 15 residues.

This clone occurred once. The rearrangement uses TRBV28 and TRBJ2-3; D possibly corresponds to TRBD2 (5 bases). Trimming left V 4 bases short and J 2 bases short, with 13 bases between. The CDR3 has 15 residues. Germline V gene sequence: CDR1 MDHEN, CDR2 SYDVKM. CDR3 protein: CASSSPSGITDTQYF. The CDR3 bases are TGTGCCAGCAGTTCACCATCCGGGATCACAGATACGCAGTATTTT.

The CDR3 DNA is TGTGCCAGCACTGGGGGGGGCAAACTGGCCCAGTACTTC. Translation: CASTGGGKLAQYF. This chain links TRBV12-3 or TRBV12-4 with TRBJ2-5; weak D call: TRBD2 (7 bases). The length of the CDR3 is 13 residues. V was clipped by 7 bases and J by 9 bases, with 18 bases between them.

The rearrangement uses TRBV7-9 and TRBJ1-6; no firm D call. The CDR3 loop spans 12 amino acids. Trimming pared 5 bases from V and 9 bases from J, leaving 8 bases between. Germline CDR1 reads SEHNR; CDR2 reads FQNEAQ (reference sequence). The CDR3 DNA sequence: TGTGCCAGCAGCGAGGGATCTTCACCCCTCCACTTT. Translating it yields CASSEGSSPLHF.

This chain links TRBV10-3 with TRBJ2-2, with 7 bases identical to TRBD2. The CDR3 spans 16 residues. The junction had 3 bases not matched to a gene; V was cut back by 2 bases and J by 0 bases. The germline V gene has CDR1 ENHRY and CDR2 SYGVKD. CDR3 sequence: CAISEKGTTNTGELFF. CDR3 nucleotides: TGTGCCATCAGTGAGAAGGGGACTACGAACACCGGGGAGCTGTTTTTT.

This rearrangement joins TRBV3-1 (or the pseudogene TRBV3-2) to TRBJ1-2; D not resolved. Between the trimmed V and J ends, which lost 3 bases and 5 bases, there was a span of 7 bases. This CDR3 spans 12 amino acids. Looked up from germline, CDR1 is LGHDT and CDR2 is YNNKEL (reference sequence). CDR3 DNA: TGTGCCAGCAGCCAGAGAGAATATGGCTACACCTTC. Translating it yields CASSQREYGYTF.

J is TRBJ2-6 and V is TRBV7-2; D not resolved. The CDR3 runs 13 residues. The V gene's germline CDR1 is SGHTA and CDR2 FQGNSA. The V end lost 7 bases, the J end lost 0 bases, and 4 bases lay between the germline ends. The CDR3 DNA reads as TGTGCCAGCACCTCCTCTGGGGCCAACGTCCTGACTTTC. Its translation: CASTSSGANVLTF.

V is TRBV4-1 and J is TRBJ1-1; D not certain. Germline CDR1 MGHRA, CDR2 YSYEKL. V was pared by 0 bases and J by 5 bases, with 10 bases between. CDR3 length equals 14 residues. The CDR3, as DNA: TGCGCCAGCAGCCAAGAGCTTCCAGGAACTGAAGCTTTCTTT. It yields the protein CASSQELPGTEAFF.

To note about this clone: Other DNA variants within this sample encode the same CDR3. This chain connects TRBV10-3 to TRBJ2-5; tentatively, D is TRBD1 (5 bases). The CDR3 covers 15 residues. The V gene lost 4 bases and the J gene lost 2 bases, with 14 bases spanning the gap. Germline V gene lookup returns CDR1 ENHRY and CDR2 SYGVKD. This chain's CDR3 is CAISGGRALQETQYF. In DNA form, the CDR3 reads TGTGCCATCAGTGGGGGCAGGGCTTTGCAAGAGACCCAGTACTTC.

This chain connects TRBV5-1 to TRBJ1-5, with D unclear. CDR1 and CDR2 (germline): SGHRS, YFSETQ. This CDR3 is built from 15 residues. V was cut by 4 bases and J by 0 bases, with 11 bases left in between. CDR3 sequence reads: CASSEFGYSNQPQHF. The CDR3 bases are TGCGCCAGCAGCGAATTCGGGTATAGCAATCAGCCCCAGCATTTT.

The V call is TRBV29-1, the J call TRBJ1-5; tentative D call: TRBD1 (5 bases). In germline, CDR1 is SQVTM, CDR2 ANQGSEA. V lost 4 bases and J 3 bases, leaving 10 bases between the germline ends. CDR3 size: 13 residues. The CDR3 loop reads CSVGFGANQPQHF. DNA for the CDR3: TGCAGCGTTGGCTTTGGGGCCAATCAGCCCCAGCATTTT.

This chain links TRBV5-1 with TRBJ1-1; D is ambiguous. Germline V gene lookup returns CDR1 SGHRS and CDR2 YFSETQ. Trimming cost V 4 bases and J 1 base, with 11 bases left between them. The CDR3 runs 14 residues. This CDR3 is CASSHAGGNTEAFF. The CDR3 DNA is TGCGCCAGCAGCCACGCAGGAGGGAACACTGAAGCTTTCTTT.

This clone showed up just a few times. The chain joins TRBV10-2 to TRBJ2-3, with 8 bases that match TRBD2. This CDR3 has 19 amino acids. Germline V lookup: CDR1 WSHSY, CDR2 SAAADI. V shed 3 bases and J 5 bases; nucleotides not matched to a gene: 19. For the CDR3, the DNA is TGCGCCAGCAGTGATGGAGTAGCGGGGACGTTTGAGGGTTTAGATACGCAGTATTTT. As protein: CASSDGVAGTFEGLDTQYF.

J is TRBJ2-3 and V is TRBV5-6; D is perhaps TRBD1 (5 bases). The germline gives CDR1 SGHDT, CDR2 YYEEEE. The CDR3 is made up of 14 amino acids. V lost 1 base and J 1 base, leaving 7 bases between the germline ends. CDR3 coding DNA: TGTGCCAGCAGCTTGACAGGTCGCACAGATACGCAGTATTTT. The encoded protein is CASSLTGRTDTQYF. Supplemented by reference TRBV5-6 and TRBJ2-3, the full variable domain reads DAGVTQSPTHLIKTRGQQVTLRCSPKSGHDTVSWYQQALGQGPQFIFQYYEEEERQRGNFPDRFSGHQFPNYSSELNVNALLLGDSALYLCASSLTGRTDTQYFGPGTRLTVL.

CDR3 residues: CASSNAPLAEVETQYF. The CDR3 DNA sequence: TGTGCCAGCAGCAATGCCCCCCTAGCGGAAGTGGAGACCCAGTACTTC. The chain combines TRBV6-6 with TRBJ2-5, with 7 bases aligning to TRBD2. V lost 6 bases and J lost 5; bases outside the gene matches: 15. The CDR3 spans 16 residues. The germline CDR1 and CDR2 sequences are MNHNY and SVGAGI (reference sequence).

The rearrangement joins TRBV7-2 to TRBJ1-2; tentative D call: TRBD1 (6 bases). Germline V gene lookup returns CDR1 SGHTA and CDR2 FQGNSA. V lost 4 bases and J 8 bases, leaving 17 bases between the germline ends. CDR3 length: 14 amino acids. CDR3 in DNA: TGTGCCAGCAGCTCCAACTCAGGGGCGACCGGCTACACCTTC. Its protein is CASSSNSGATGYTF.